These 16 T cell receptor beta chains share one sample of origin, sequenced in a study of control samples from healthy donors and cancer patients. The assay was immunoSEQ multiplex PCR, and TCRdb's table has in-frame clones only and misses some. Of approximately 130,000 clones listed, about 86% were seen once; the top ten hold over 10%. Sequenced input: blood. The receptors were sampled from a young man in good health.

This clone appeared a single time. The V gene is TRBV29-1, the J gene TRBJ1-2; no clear D. Germline CDR1 and CDR2: SQVTM and ANQGSEA. The CDR3 extends over 14 amino acids. Trimming shortened V by 0 bases and J by 6 bases, and 14 bases separated the two germline ends. The CDR3 spells CSVEELTPGDGYTF. The CDR3 nucleotides are TGCAGCGTTGAAGAACTCACCCCCGGAGATGGCTACACCTTC.

The chain links TRBV7-9 to TRBJ2-7; D call uncertain. Germline V gene lookup returns CDR1 SEHNR and CDR2 FQNEAQ (reference sequence). CDR3 length equals 14 residues. V dropped 2 bases and J dropped 0 bases, with 8 bases sitting between them. CDR3 loop: CASSLLDSSYEQYF. CDR3 sequence (DNA): TGTGCCAGCAGCTTATTAGATTCCTCCTACGAGCAGTACTTC.

This chain links TRBV5-1 with TRBJ1-3; TRBD1 matches 8 bases. The germline V gene encodes CDR1 SGHRS and CDR2 YFSETQ. The CDR3 extends over 15 amino acids. Germline trimming cut 5 bases from V and 8 bases from J; bases unmatched to any gene: 12. DNA of the CDR3: TGCGCCAGCAGTTCCGGACAGGGAGTAATGGACACCATATATTTT. Translation gives CASSSGQGVMDTIYF.

Only a few counts were recorded for this clone. V usage is TRBV11-2 and J usage is TRBJ2-5; possible D gene TRBD2, 5 bases. This CDR3 has 14 residues. The V and J ends lost 1 base and 2 bases respectively, with 8 bases between them. Germline loops: CDR1 SGHAT, CDR2 FQNNGV. CDR3 nucleotides: TGTGCCAGCAGCTTAGGAGCGGAGCAAGAGACCCAGTACTTC. This encodes CASSLGAEQETQYF.

The chain couples TRBV5-1 to TRBJ1-5; 7 bases fit TRBD1. This CDR3 spans 16 amino acids. V dropped 4 bases and J dropped 0; count of bases not matched to a gene: 7. From germline, CDR1 is SGHRS and CDR2 YFSETQ. The CDR3 DNA reads as TGCGCCAGCAGCCCAGGGGGGGCATATAGCAATCAGCCCCAGCATTTT. Translation gives CASSPGGAYSNQPQHF.

The CDR3 is CASSEGELLAKNIQYF. CDR3 sequence (DNA): TGTGCCAGCAGTGAAGGGGAACTTCTAGCCAAAAACATTCAGTACTTC. This chain links TRBV2 with TRBJ2-4; D is unresolved. This CDR3 is built from 16 residues. Germline V CDR1 and CDR2: SNHLY, FYNNEI. The V end was cut by 1 base, the J end by 0 bases, with 10 bases between.

The chain carries TRBV11-3 and TRBJ2-7; the D gene could be TRBD1 or TRBD2 (5 bases each). Germline-derived CDR1 and CDR2 are SGHNT and YENEEA. This CDR3 contains 15 residues. Between the trimmed V and J ends, which lost 5 bases and 2 bases, there was a span of 16 bases. In nucleotides, the CDR3 is TGTGCCAGCAGCCTACTATTGGGGACCCCCTACGAGCAGTACTTC. Encoded protein: CASSLLLGTPYEQYF.

V usage is TRBV15 and J usage is TRBJ2-5; 7 bases line up with TRBD1. The CDR3 runs 15 residues. The V segment lost 0 bases and the J segment 5 bases; nucleotides outside the gene matches: 6. Germline V CDR1 and CDR2: LNHNV, YYDKDF (reference sequence). CDR3 region: CATSRDRGTRETQYF. The CDR3 nucleotides read TGTGCCACCAGCAGAGACAGGGGGACACGGGAGACCCAGTACTTC.

This chain joins TRBV19 and TRBJ2-6, with a possible D match to TRBD1 (5 bases). The CDR3 loop spans 15 amino acids. Between the trimmed V and J ends, which lost 0 bases and 3 bases, there was a span of 6 bases. Germline CDR1 is LNHDA and CDR2 is SQIVND (reference sequence). CDR3 protein: CASSIDRVGANVLTF. The CDR3 DNA follows: TGTGCCAGTAGTATAGACAGGGTTGGGGCCAACGTCCTGACTTTC.

The chain has TRBV10-1 and TRBJ2-1; 10 nucleotides align to TRBD1. Losses at the gene ends were 8 bases for V and 3 bases for J; bases not matched to a gene: 1. This CDR3 has 13 amino acids. The germline gives CDR1 WNHNN, CDR2 SYGVQD (reference sequence). The CDR3 DNA is TGCGCCAGCGGACAGGGGGGCTACAATGAGCAGTTCTTC. Residues: CASGQGGYNEQFF.

This rearrangement joins TRBV18 to TRBJ1-2; 7 bases map to TRBD1. J was trimmed by 6 bases and V by 0 bases; bases with no gene match: 7. CDR3 size: 15 residues. Germline loops: CDR1 KGHSH, CDR2 LQKENI. The CDR3 DNA reads as TGTGCCAGCTCACCACCGGGAATTCAGGGGGATGGCTACACCTTC. Translating it yields CASSPPGIQGDGYTF.

The chain is built from TRBV28 and TRBJ1-5; 7 nucleotides align to TRBD1. Germline assignment: CDR1 MDHEN and CDR2 SYDVKM. Trimming removed 7 bases from V and 1 base from J; junction bases left unmatched: 4. The CDR3 length is 14 residues. CDR3 sequence (DNA): TGTGCCAGCAAGGGGGCCCTAAGCAATCAGCCCCAGCATTTT. This sequence encodes CASKGALSNQPQHF.

CDR3 residues: CASSLENEQFF. CDR3 nucleotides: TGTGCCAGCAGTTTAGAGAATGAGCAGTTCTTC. V usage is TRBV12-3 or TRBV12-4 and J usage is TRBJ2-1; D is undetermined. CDR3 length: 11 residues. V lost 1 base, J lost 7 bases, and 2 bases lay in between.

The gene calls are TRBV12-3 or TRBV12-4 and TRBJ1-2; D may be TRBD1 (5 bases). The ends were cut back, 6 bases at V and 6 bases at J, with 14 bases in the middle. The CDR3 covers 13 residues. As DNA, the CDR3 is TGTGCCAGCAGCTCCGGAGGGGAAAATGGCTACACCTTC. This gives the protein CASSSGGENGYTF.

The V gene is TRBV18, the J gene TRBJ1-2, with unresolved D. V dropped 1 base and J dropped 3 bases, with 6 bases sitting between them. This CDR3 region has 13 residues. Germline V lookup: CDR1 KGHSH, CDR2 LQKENI. DNA of the CDR3: TGTGCCAGCTCACCACAAGAGGACTATGGCTACACCTTC. Its translation: CASSPQEDYGYTF. The entire variable domain, with the rest obtained from reference TRBV18 and TRBJ1-2, is as follows: NAGVMQNPRHLVRRRGQEARLRCSPMKGHSHVYWYRQLPEEGLKFMVYLQKENIIDESGMPKERFSAEFPKEGPSILRIQQVVRGDSAAYFCASSPQEDYGYTFGSGTRLTVV.

The chain is built from TRBV11-3 and TRBJ1-2; D is unclear. V gave up 5 bases and J gave up 5 bases, with 15 bases separating them. This CDR3 contains 14 residues. Germline CDR1 reads SGHNT; CDR2 reads YENEEA. The CDR3 reads CASSPGRVSYGYTF. The CDR3 nucleotides are TGTGCCAGCAGCCCGGGGAGAGTTAGTTATGGCTACACCTTC.